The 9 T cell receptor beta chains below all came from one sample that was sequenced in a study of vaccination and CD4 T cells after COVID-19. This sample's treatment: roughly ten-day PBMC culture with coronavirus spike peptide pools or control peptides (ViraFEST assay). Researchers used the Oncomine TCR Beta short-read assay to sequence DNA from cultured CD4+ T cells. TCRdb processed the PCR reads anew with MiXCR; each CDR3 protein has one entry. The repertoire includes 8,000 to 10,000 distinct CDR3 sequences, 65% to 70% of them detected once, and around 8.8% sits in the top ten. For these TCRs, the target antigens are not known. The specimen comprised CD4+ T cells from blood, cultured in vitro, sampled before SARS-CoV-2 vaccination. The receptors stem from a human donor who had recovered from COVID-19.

In nucleotides, the CDR3 is TGTGCCAGCAGTGAGACAGGGGACTATGGCTACACCTTC. It is translated as CASSETGDYGYTF. The V and J genes are TRBV6-2 or TRBV6-3 and TRBJ1-2; 8 bases match TRBD1. The germline CDR1 and CDR2 sequences are MNHEY and SVGEGT. This CDR3 is 13 amino acids long. V lost 5 bases and J lost 3; bases outside the gene matches: 2.

DNA of the CDR3: TGTGCCAGCAGCGCGGGACTCTACACAGATACGCAGTATTTT. Translated, it gives CASSAGLYTDTQYF. The chain is built from TRBV7-2 and TRBJ2-3; maybe TRBD2 (6 bases). Germline V gene data show CDR1 as SGHTA and CDR2 as FQGNSA. The CDR3 runs to 14 residues. With 5 bases removed from V and 2 bases from J, the gap between germline ends came to 11 bases.

The CDR3 reads CATSDTVGTAEKLFF. CDR3 in DNA: TGTGCCACCAGTGATACCGTGGGGACGGCTGAAAAACTGTTTTTT. The chain combines TRBV24-1 with TRBJ1-4; maybe TRBD1 (5 bases). The V gene lost 3 bases and the J gene lost 7 bases, with 14 bases spanning the gap. Germline V gene sequence: CDR1 KGHDR, CDR2 SFDVKD. This CDR3 is 15 amino acids long.

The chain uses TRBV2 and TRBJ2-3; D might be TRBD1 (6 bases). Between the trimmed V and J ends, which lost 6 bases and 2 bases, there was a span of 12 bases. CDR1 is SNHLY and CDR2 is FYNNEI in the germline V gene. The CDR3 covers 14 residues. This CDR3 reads CASSDDRNTDTQYF. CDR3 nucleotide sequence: TGTGCCAGCAGCGATGACAGGAACACAGATACGCAGTATTTT.

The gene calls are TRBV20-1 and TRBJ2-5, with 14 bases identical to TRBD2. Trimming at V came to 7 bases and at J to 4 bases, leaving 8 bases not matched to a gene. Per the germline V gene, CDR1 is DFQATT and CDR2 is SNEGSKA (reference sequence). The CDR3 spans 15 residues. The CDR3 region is CSVPPGTSGRETQYF. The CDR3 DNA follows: TGCAGTGTTCCGCCCGGGACTAGCGGGAGAGAGACCCAGTACTTC.

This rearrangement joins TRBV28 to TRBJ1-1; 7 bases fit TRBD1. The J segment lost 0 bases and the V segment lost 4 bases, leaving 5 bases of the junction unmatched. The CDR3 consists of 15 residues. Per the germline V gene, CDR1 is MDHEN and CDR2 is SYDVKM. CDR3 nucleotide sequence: TGTGCCAGCAGTTCGGGACAGCTGATGAACACTGAAGCTTTCTTT. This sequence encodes CASSSGQLMNTEAFF.

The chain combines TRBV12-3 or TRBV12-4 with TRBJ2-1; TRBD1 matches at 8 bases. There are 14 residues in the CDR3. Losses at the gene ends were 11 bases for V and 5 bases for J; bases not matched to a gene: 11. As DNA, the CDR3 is TGTGCCTCAACCGGGACAGGTAATAACAATGAGCAGTTCTTC. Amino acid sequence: CASTGTGNNNEQFF.

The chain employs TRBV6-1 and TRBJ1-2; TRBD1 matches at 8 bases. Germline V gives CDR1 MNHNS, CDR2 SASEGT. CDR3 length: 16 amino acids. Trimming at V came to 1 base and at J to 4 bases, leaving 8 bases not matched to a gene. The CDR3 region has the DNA TGTGCCAGCAGTGAAGTCGGGACAGGTTCCCTCTATGGCTACACCTTC. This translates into CASSEVGTGSLYGYTF.

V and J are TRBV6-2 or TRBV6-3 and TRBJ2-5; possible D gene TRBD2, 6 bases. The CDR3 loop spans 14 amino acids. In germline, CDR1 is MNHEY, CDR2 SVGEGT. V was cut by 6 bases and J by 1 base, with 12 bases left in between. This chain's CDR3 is CASRYSGPQETQYF. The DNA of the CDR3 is TGTGCCAGCAGGTATAGCGGACCCCAAGAGACCCAGTACTTC.